Shown below are 11 T cell receptor beta chains from a single sample sequenced in a study of blood T cell repertoires in COVID-19. Sequencing used immunoSEQ multiplex PCR; TCRdb keeps in-frame clones, though not all of them. The sample consists of 50,000 to 80,000 clones, 78% of them appearing once. The sequencing input was peripheral blood. The receptors derive from a man aged 60 to 69 with COVID-19, enrolled during active disease.

This clone is medium-sized. V usage is TRBV18 and J usage is TRBJ2-7, with D tentatively TRBD2 (5 bases). Trimming pared 2 bases from V and 3 bases from J, leaving 11 bases between. Germline V gene data show CDR1 as KGHSH and CDR2 as LQKENI. The CDR3 sequence is 14 residues long. CDR3 loop: CASSPVDGGYEQYF. The CDR3 DNA is TGTGCCAGCTCACCAGTGGACGGAGGCTACGAGCAGTACTTC.

The chain links TRBV6-1 to TRBJ2-1; the D gene is possibly TRBD1 (6 bases). With 2 bases removed from V and 6 bases from J, the gap between germline ends came to 11 bases. The CDR3 loop spans 14 amino acids. Germline V lookup: CDR1 MNHNS, CDR2 SASEGT. The CDR3 protein is CASSEPGQSNEQFF. CDR3 sequence (DNA): TGTGCCAGCAGTGAACCGGGACAAAGCAATGAGCAGTTCTTC.

This clone was counted a single time. The chain combines TRBV5-5 with TRBJ1-4; TRBD1 matches at 9 bases. Unmatched junction bases numbered 11, after V lost 4 bases and J lost 4 bases. The germline gives CDR1 SGHKS, CDR2 YYEKEE (reference sequence). The CDR3 is 17 residues long. CDR3 loop: CASSGGTGTRYNEKLFF. CDR3 coding DNA: TGTGCCAGCAGCGGCGGGACAGGGACTCGATATAATGAAAAACTGTTTTTT.

The CDR3 is CSAEGQGYEQYF. CDR3 sequence (DNA): TGCAGCGCCGAAGGCCAGGGCTACGAGCAGTACTTC. This chain connects TRBV29-1 to TRBJ2-7; tentatively, D is TRBD1 (5 bases). Between the trimmed V and J ends, which lost 7 bases and 3 bases, there was a span of 13 bases. The CDR3 spans 12 residues. Germline V lookup: CDR1 SQVTM, CDR2 ANQGSEA.

V usage is TRBV6-1 and J usage is TRBJ2-1, with 10 bases that match TRBD2. With V trimmed by 2 bases and J by 1 base, 5 bases remained unmatched. This CDR3 has 17 residues. CDR1 MNHNS and CDR2 SASEGT come from the germline V gene. CDR3 nucleotides: TGTGCCAGCAGTGAACCATCACTAGCGGGATCCTACAATGAGCAGTTCTTC. Residues: CASSEPSLAGSYNEQFF.

J is TRBJ1-5 and V is TRBV10-3; D ambiguous. V dropped 2 bases and J dropped 1 base, with 9 bases sitting between them. Germline CDR1 and CDR2: ENHRY and SYGVKD. The CDR3 has 15 amino acids. CDR3 nucleotides: TGTGCCATCAGTGAGGTCACGGGAAGCAATCAGCCCCAGCATTTT. Protein sequence: CAISEVTGSNQPQHF.

V and J are TRBV4-1 and TRBJ1-5; 10 positions agree with TRBD1. The length of the CDR3 is 15 residues. Unmatched junction bases numbered 5, after V lost 3 bases and J lost 6 bases. Germline V gives CDR1 MGHRA, CDR2 YSYEKL. In DNA, the CDR3 is TGCGCCAGCAGCCAGCCCGGACAGGGGGTTCAGCCCCAGCATTTT. This codes for CASSQPGQGVQPQHF.

V gene TRBV12-5 combines with J gene TRBJ2-6, with 8 bases lining up with TRBD1. Germline assignment: CDR1 LGHNT and CDR2 FRNRAP. The CDR3 totals 16 residues. Trimming cost V 1 base and J 2 bases; bases outside gene matches: 1. The CDR3 is CASGLADRAGANVLTF. The CDR3 DNA sequence: TGTGCTAGTGGTTTGGCGGACAGGGCTGGGGCCAACGTCCTGACTTTC.

The rearrangement joins TRBV5-4 to TRBJ1-5; tentative D call: TRBD1 (6 bases). Per the germline V gene, CDR1 is SGHNT and CDR2 is YYREEE (reference sequence). Trimming left V 5 bases short and J 0 bases short, with 21 bases between. The CDR3 is made up of 18 amino acids. The CDR3 spells CASSSYRASSYSNQPQHF. In nucleotides, the CDR3 is TGTGCCAGCAGTTCCTACAGGGCCAGTAGTTATAGCAATCAGCCCCAGCATTTT.

This chain connects TRBV28 to TRBJ1-2, with TRBD1 matching over 9 bases. From germline, CDR1 is MDHEN and CDR2 SYDVKM. V was pared by 8 bases and J by 4 bases, with 2 bases of the junction left unmatched. This CDR3 contains 12 residues. The DNA of the CDR3 is TGTGCCAGCGGACAGGGGATCTATGGCTACACCTTC. This sequence encodes CASGQGIYGYTF.

This clone has only one observation. In nucleotides, the CDR3 is TGTGCCAGCGGCCAGCGTTTGGATGAGCAGTTCTTC. Translation: CASGQRLDEQFF. This chain uses TRBV6-5 with TRBJ2-1; the D is unclear. Trimming took off 8 bases at V and 8 bases at J, with 13 bases between the two ends. The germline CDR1 and CDR2 sequences are MNHEY and SVGAGI. The CDR3 consists of 12 residues.